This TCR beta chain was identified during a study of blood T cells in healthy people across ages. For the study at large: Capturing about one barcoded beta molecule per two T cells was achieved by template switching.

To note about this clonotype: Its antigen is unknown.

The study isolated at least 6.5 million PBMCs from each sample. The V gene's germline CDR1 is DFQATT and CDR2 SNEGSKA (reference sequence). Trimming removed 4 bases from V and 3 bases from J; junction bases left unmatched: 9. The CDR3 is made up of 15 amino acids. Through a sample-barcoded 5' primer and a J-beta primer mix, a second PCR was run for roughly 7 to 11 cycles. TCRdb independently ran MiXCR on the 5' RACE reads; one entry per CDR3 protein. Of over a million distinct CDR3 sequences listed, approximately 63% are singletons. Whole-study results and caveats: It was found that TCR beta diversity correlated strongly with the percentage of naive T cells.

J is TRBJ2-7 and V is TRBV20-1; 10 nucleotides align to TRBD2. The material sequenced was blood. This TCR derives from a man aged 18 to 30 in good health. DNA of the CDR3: TGCAGTGCTAAAAGAGCGGGAGGGATATTCTACGAGCAGTACTTC. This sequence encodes CSAKRAGGIFYEQYF.